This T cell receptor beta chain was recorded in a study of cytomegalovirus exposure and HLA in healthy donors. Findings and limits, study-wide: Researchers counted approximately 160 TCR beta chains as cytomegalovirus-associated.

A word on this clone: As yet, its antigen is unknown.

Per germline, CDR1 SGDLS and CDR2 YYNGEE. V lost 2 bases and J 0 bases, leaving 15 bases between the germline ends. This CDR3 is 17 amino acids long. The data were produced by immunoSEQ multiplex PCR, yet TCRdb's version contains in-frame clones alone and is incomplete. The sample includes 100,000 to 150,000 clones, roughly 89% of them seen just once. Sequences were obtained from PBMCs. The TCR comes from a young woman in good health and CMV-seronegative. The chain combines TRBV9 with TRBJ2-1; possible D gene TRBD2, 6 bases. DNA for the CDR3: TGTGCCAGCAGCGTGAGTACGGGGGACCACTCCTACAATGAGCAGTTCTTC. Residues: CASSVSTGDHSYNEQFF.